The text below deals with one T cell receptor (beta chain). Germline-derived CDR1 and CDR2 are SGHNT and YENEEA. V lost 0 bases and J 1 base, leaving 12 bases between the germline ends. CDR3 length: 16 residues. The sample originates from a study of blood T cell repertoires in COVID-19. The repertoire was sequenced with immunoSEQ multiplex PCR; TCRdb's copy has only in-frame clones and lacks some. The table has about 380,000 clones, more than 75% seen once; the top ten hold approximately 1.2%. Sequencing was performed on PBMCs or T cells enriched from blood (not recorded which). This TCR was recovered from a woman between 18 and 29 years old who had recovered from COVID-19. The J gene is TRBJ1-1, the V gene TRBV11-3; D perhaps matches TRBD1 (5 bases). Here the CDR3 reads CASSLDHRGRNTEAFF. The DNA of the CDR3 is TGTGCCAGCAGCTTAGATCATCGGGGGAGGAACACTGAAGCTTTCTTT.